These 27 T cell receptor beta chains share one sample of origin, sequenced in a study of cytomegalovirus exposure and HLA in healthy donors. With 60 Vbeta and 13 Jbeta primers, the PCR was carried out. Method: immunoSEQ multiplex PCR; TCRdb's copy keeps in-frame clones and lacks some. The table includes around 130,000 clones, around four fifths detected once. The material sequenced was PBMCs. These receptors all come from a woman in her 40s in good health and CMV-seropositive.

This clone was seen once. The chain is built from TRBV4-2 and TRBJ2-3; weak D call: TRBD2 (6 bases). This CDR3 contains 14 residues. Germline V gives CDR1 LGHNA, CDR2 YNFKEQ. Trimming left V 4 bases short and J 5 bases short, with 13 bases between. In DNA form, the CDR3 reads TGTGCCAGCAGCCCATACTCGGGGGTAGATACGCAGTATTTT. It encodes CASSPYSGVDTQYF.

This clone was observed once. The chain carries TRBV5-6 and TRBJ2-7, with 9 bases that match TRBD1. V was pared by 0 bases and J by 2 bases, with 3 bases of the junction left unmatched. Germline CDR1 and CDR2: SGHDT and YYEEEE. The CDR3 covers 15 residues. Here the CDR3 DNA reads TGTGCCAGCAGCTTGGAAGGGACAGGGACCTACGAGCAGTACTTC. It translates to CASSLEGTGTYEQYF.

This clone was detected only once. V gene TRBV28 combines with J gene TRBJ2-1, with 7 positions matching TRBD2. The CDR3 runs to 11 residues. CDR1 MDHEN and CDR2 SYDVKM come from the germline V gene. V was pared by 8 bases and J by 10 bases, with 5 bases of the junction left unmatched. DNA for the CDR3: TGTGCCAGCGAAAAGCGGGAAGAGCAGTTCTTC. The encoded protein is CASEKREEQFF. Full variable domain (outside the CDR3, taken from reference TRBV28 and TRBJ2-1): DVKVTQSSRYLVKRTGEKVFLECVQDMDHENMFWYRQDPGLGLRLIYFSYDVKMKEKGDIPEGYSVSREKKERFSLILESASTNQTSMYLCASEKREEQFFGPGTRLTVL.

CDR3 bases: TGTGCCAGCAGCTTAACGGCAGCGCCAGACTCTGGAAACACCATATATTTT. This encodes CASSLTAAPDSGNTIYF. The J gene is TRBJ1-3, the V gene TRBV7-3; D unclear. CDR1 SGHTA and CDR2 FQGTGA come from the germline V gene. Trimming cost V 0 bases and J 0 bases, with 12 bases left between them. This CDR3 comprises 17 residues.

This chain uses TRBV7-2 with TRBJ2-2; 9 bases fit TRBD1. This CDR3 comprises 16 residues. Germline CDR1 SGHTA, CDR2 FQGNSA. Trimming cost V 2 bases and J 5 bases; bases outside gene matches: 6. The CDR3 loop reads CASSLPGQGRTGELFF. CDR3 bases: TGTGCCAGCAGCTTACCGGGACAGGGCCGTACCGGGGAGCTGTTTTTT.

This chain uses TRBV7-9 with TRBJ1-5, with D hard to call. Trimming removed 4 bases at V and 1 base at J, with 11 bases between. The CDR3 has 15 amino acids. Germline-derived CDR1 and CDR2 are SEHNR and FQNEAQ (reference sequence). The CDR3 protein is CASSWGVGSNQPQHF. For the CDR3, the DNA is TGTGCCAGCAGCTGGGGAGTCGGAAGCAATCAGCCCCAGCATTTT.

The chain links TRBV2 to TRBJ1-1; TRBD1 matches at 9 bases. This CDR3 has 13 residues. J lost 1 base, V lost 9 bases, and 3 bases had no gene match. Germline lookup yields CDR1 SNHLY and CDR2 FYNNEI. CDR3 sequence reads: CARKTGGNTEAFF. In nucleotides, the CDR3 is TGTGCCAGAAAGACAGGGGGGAACACTGAAGCTTTCTTT.

The chain is built from TRBV7-2 and TRBJ1-1, with D maybe TRBD1 (5 bases). This CDR3 is built from 16 residues. Looked up from germline, CDR1 is SGHTA and CDR2 is FQGNSA. Trimming cost V 5 bases and J 1 base, with 17 bases left between them. The CDR3 here is CASSPQSPGGNTEAFF. As DNA, the CDR3 is TGTGCCAGCAGCCCCCAGTCTCCGGGGGGGAACACTGAAGCTTTCTTT.

V usage is TRBV7-8 and J usage is TRBJ1-1; D perhaps matches TRBD1 (5 bases). Trimming took 1 base from V and 6 from J, leaving 15 bases between them. Per germline, CDR1 SGHVS and CDR2 FQNEAQ. There are 15 residues in the CDR3. CDR3 sequence: CASSLVAPGRAEAFF. CDR3 nucleotides: TGTGCCAGCAGCTTAGTAGCCCCGGGCAGGGCTGAAGCTTTCTTT.

The V gene is TRBV30, the J gene TRBJ1-1; maybe TRBD1 (5 bases). The germline V gene has CDR1 GTSNPN and CDR2 SVGIG (reference sequence). Trimming took off 7 bases at V and 3 bases at J, with 12 bases between the two ends. The CDR3 extends over 12 amino acids. CDR3 loop: CAFRKGDTEAFF. Written as DNA, the CDR3 is TGTGCCTTTAGAAAAGGGGACACTGAAGCTTTCTTT.

This clone showed up just a few times. This specimen includes other DNA sequences encoding the same CDR3. V and J are TRBV28 and TRBJ1-6, with TRBD1 identical over 7 bases. The germline gives CDR1 MDHEN, CDR2 SYDVKM. The CDR3 is made up of 15 amino acids. V gave up 5 bases and J gave up 6 bases; unmatched junction bases: 7. The CDR3 DNA reads as TGTGCCAGCAGTCCAGGGACAGCTATTAATTCACCCCTCCACTTT. Protein product: CASSPGTAINSPLHF.

In its sample, this clone was seen a few times. The chain combines TRBV6-5 with TRBJ2-7; 7 nucleotides line up with TRBD1. The V gene's germline CDR1 is MNHEY and CDR2 SVGAGI. The CDR3 loop spans 14 amino acids. The V segment lost 6 bases and the J segment 6 bases; nucleotides outside the gene matches: 11. Here the CDR3 DNA reads TGTGCCAGCAGCCCGTACAGGGGATTGGGCGAGCAGTACTTC. It codes for CASSPYRGLGEQYF.

The chain joins TRBV5-1 to TRBJ2-7; tentatively, D is TRBD1 (6 bases). The V gene's germline CDR1 is SGHRS and CDR2 YFSETQ. The CDR3 runs to 17 residues. The germline V and J ends were trimmed by 4 bases and 1 base, with 21 bases remaining between them. The CDR3 reads CASSAPPGQTVSYEQYF. CDR3 bases: TGCGCCAGCAGCGCACCTCCGGGACAAACGGTTTCCTACGAGCAGTACTTC.

The chain uses TRBV9 and TRBJ1-6; no firm D call. The germline V and J ends were trimmed by 2 bases and 7 bases, with 10 bases remaining between them. Germline V gene lookup returns CDR1 SGDLS and CDR2 YYNGEE. There are 14 residues in the CDR3. This CDR3 reads CASSVTRENSPLHF. In DNA form, the CDR3 reads TGTGCCAGCAGCGTGACAAGAGAGAATTCACCCCTCCACTTT. The full variable domain, in which reference TRBV9 and TRBJ1-6 provide the parts outside the CDR3, is DSGVTQTPKHLITATGQRVTLRCSPRSGDLSVYWYQQSLDQGLQFLIQYYNGEERAKGNILERFSAQQFPDLHSELNLSSLELGDSALYFCASSVTRENSPLHFGNGTRLTVT.

This chain joins TRBV10-3 and TRBJ2-2, with 13 bases that match TRBD2. This CDR3 is built from 16 residues. The germline CDR1 and CDR2 sequences are ENHRY and SYGVKD. V shed 6 bases and J 0 bases; nucleotides not matched to a gene: 1. The CDR3 DNA reads TGTGCCATCAGGGGACTAGCGGGGACGAACACCGGGGAGCTGTTTTTT. It specifies CAIRGLAGTNTGELFF.

In its sample, this clone was seen a few times. This chain uses TRBV9 with TRBJ2-7, with TRBD1 matching 7 bases. After removal of 2 bases from V and 0 bases from J, the junction contained 8 bases not matched to a gene. The CDR3 spans 16 residues. CDR1 SGDLS and CDR2 YYNGEE come from the germline V gene. The CDR3 loop reads CASSVEGTALSYEQYF. CDR3 DNA sequence: TGTGCCAGCAGCGTCGAAGGGACAGCGCTCTCCTACGAGCAGTACTTC. The full variable domain, rest sourced from reference TRBV9 and TRBJ2-7, is DSGVTQTPKHLITATGQRVTLRCSPRSGDLSVYWYQQSLDQGLQFLIQYYNGEERAKGNILERFSAQQFPDLHSELNLSSLELGDSALYFCASSVEGTALSYEQYFGPGTRLTVT.

This clone was seen only a few times. The chain has TRBV9 and TRBJ2-4; D might be TRBD1 (6 bases). V lost 4 bases, J lost 0 bases, and 17 bases lay in between. The CDR3 extends over 17 amino acids. Germline values: CDR1 SGDLS, CDR2 YYNGEE. The CDR3 is CASSPSDRRSAKNIQYF. The CDR3 bases are TGTGCCAGCAGCCCAAGCGACAGGAGGTCAGCCAAAAACATTCAGTACTTC.

This chain uses TRBV9 with TRBJ1-2, with 9 bases fitting TRBD1. From germline, CDR1 is SGDLS and CDR2 YYNGEE. This CDR3 contains 16 residues. V trimming: 2 bases; J trimming: 6 bases; junction bases outside the gene matches: 11. The CDR3 bases are TGTGCCAGCAGCGTCACCGGGACAGGGCGGACGAATGGCTACACCTTC. Protein product: CASSVTGTGRTNGYTF.

The CDR3 reads CASSIRTGVEFF. CDR3 bases: TGTGCCAGCAGCATCCGGACAGGGGTCGAGTTCTTC. The chain links TRBV11-2 to TRBJ2-1; 9 bases fit TRBD1. This CDR3 has 12 residues. With V trimmed by 5 bases and J by 14 bases, 7 bases remained unmatched. From germline, CDR1 is SGHAT and CDR2 FQNNGV.

The chain couples TRBV6-5 to TRBJ2-5, with a tentative D call TRBD1 (6 bases). The V end was cut by 6 bases, the J end by 2 bases, with 16 bases between. Per germline, CDR1 MNHEY and CDR2 SVGAGI. The CDR3 loop spans 15 amino acids. The CDR3 protein is CASREGQIKQETQYF. The CDR3 DNA is TGTGCCAGCAGAGAGGGACAAATAAAGCAAGAGACCCAGTACTTC.

The V gene is TRBV28, the J gene TRBJ1-4; 9 bases are shared with TRBD1. V gave up 8 bases and J gave up 4 bases; unmatched junction bases: 14. Germline V lookup: CDR1 MDHEN, CDR2 SYDVKM. CDR3 size: 17 residues. In DNA, the CDR3 is TGTGCCAGCTCCCGTTTCGGGACAGGGAGGGTTAATGAAAAACTGTTTTTT. This sequence encodes CASSRFGTGRVNEKLFF. Combining the CDR3 with reference TRBV28 and TRBJ1-4 gives the whole variable domain DVKVTQSSRYLVKRTGEKVFLECVQDMDHENMFWYRQDPGLGLRLIYFSYDVKMKEKGDIPEGYSVSREKKERFSLILESASTNQTSMYLCASSRFGTGRVNEKLFFGSGTQLSVL.

The CDR3 loop reads CASSEGVTYEQYF. CDR3 nucleotide sequence: TGTGCCAGCAGTGAAGGGGTAACCTACGAGCAGTACTTC. This chain uses TRBV6-5 with TRBJ2-7; weak D call: TRBD1 (5 bases). The CDR3 extends over 13 amino acids. Trimming cost V 5 bases and J 2 bases, with 10 bases left between them. CDR1 is MNHEY and CDR2 is SVGAGI in the germline V gene.

The chain uses TRBV5-1 and TRBJ2-2; a possible D gene is TRBD1 (5 bases). V was pared by 5 bases and J by 1 base, with 18 bases between. The V gene's germline CDR1 is SGHRS and CDR2 YFSETQ. This CDR3 has 17 amino acids. CDR3 nucleotide sequence: TGCGCCAGCAGTTATGTAACAGGAGATCAGAACACCGGGGAGCTGTTTTTT. This translates into CASSYVTGDQNTGELFF.

The chain has TRBV18 and TRBJ2-3, with 13 bases aligning to TRBD2. J was trimmed by 2 bases and V by 5 bases; bases with no gene match: 16. The germline V gene has CDR1 KGHSH and CDR2 LQKENI. The CDR3 is 20 amino acids. CDR3 DNA sequence: TGTGCCAGCTCAACAACCAGCCTCGGGACTAGCGGGGATCCCACAGATACGCAGTATTTT. It codes for CASSTTSLGTSGDPTDTQYF.

This clone has only a few counts. V is TRBV6-1 and J is TRBJ1-2; TRBD1 agrees at 10 bases. J gave up 3 bases and V 2 bases, and 3 bases lay outside the gene matches. CDR3 length equals 15 residues. Per germline, CDR1 MNHNS and CDR2 SASEGT. The CDR3 sequence is CASSEWDRGDYGYTF. CDR3 sequence (DNA): TGTGCCAGCAGTGAATGGGACAGGGGCGACTATGGCTACACCTTC.

The chain uses TRBV7-2 and TRBJ2-3; 7 nucleotides line up with TRBD1. CDR1 is SGHTA, CDR2 FQGNSA, per germline. This CDR3 region has 14 residues. Trimming took 2 bases from V and 5 from J; bases not matched to a gene: 4. Written as DNA, the CDR3 is TGTGCCAGCAGCTTATCCAGGGACAGAGATACGCAGTATTTT. It translates to CASSLSRDRDTQYF. Complete variable domain (other parts from reference TRBV7-2 and TRBJ2-3): GAGVSQSPSNKVTEKGKDVELRCDPISGHTALYWYRQSLGQGLEFLIYFQGNSAPDKSGLPSDRFSAERTGGSVSTLTIQRTQQEDSAVYLCASSLSRDRDTQYFGPGTRLTVL.

The chain links TRBV18 to TRBJ1-2; TRBD1 matches at 10 bases. This CDR3 has 18 amino acids. Germline V gene sequence: CDR1 KGHSH, CDR2 LQKENI. The trim removed 3 bases at V and 7 bases at J, leaving 17 bases unmatched. CDR3 bases: TGTGCCAGCTCACCGGACCGGGTTCGTGGGGACAGGGGAGGTGGCTACACCTTC. Protein: CASSPDRVRGDRGGGYTF.